Below are 20 T cell receptor beta chains sequenced from a single sample in a study of cytomegalovirus exposure and HLA in healthy donors. 60 Vbeta and 13 Jbeta primers were used in PCR. Sequencing was performed with immunoSEQ multiplex PCR; in TCRdb, only in-frame clones are kept and a portion is missing. The sample table includes some 76,000 clones. The source material was PBMCs. Receptor source: a man aged 35 to 55 in good health and CMV-seronegative.

The chain employs TRBV19 and TRBJ2-3; 9 positions match TRBD1. The CDR3 is 17 residues long. V gave up 6 bases and J gave up 0 bases; unmatched junction bases: 10. Per germline, CDR1 LNHDA and CDR2 SQIVND (reference sequence). The CDR3 nucleotides are TGTGCCAGTAGCTTCGGGACAGGGTCTTCTAGCACAGATACGCAGTATTTT. Its translation: CASSFGTGSSSTDTQYF.

V is TRBV11-3 and J is TRBJ2-1, with 13 bases that match TRBD2. With V trimmed by 5 bases and J by 7 bases, 8 bases remained unmatched. Looked up from germline, CDR1 is SGHNT and CDR2 is YENEEA. The CDR3 has 16 residues. The CDR3 bases are TGTGCCAGCAGCCGGACTAGCGGGGGTGGTGGAAATGAGCAGTTCTTC. Translating it yields CASSRTSGGGGNEQFF.

The chain links TRBV5-1 to TRBJ2-5; 8 bases agree with TRBD2. The V gene's germline CDR1 is SGHRS and CDR2 YFSETQ. This CDR3 spans 15 amino acids. V was clipped by 4 bases and J by 5 bases; unmatched bases: 10. DNA for the CDR3: TGCGCCAGCAGCGTCCGTCTCTCTAGCGGGGAGACCCAGTACTTC. Encoded protein: CASSVRLSSGETQYF.

The chain couples TRBV27 to TRBJ1-4; no reliable D call. CDR3 length: 15 amino acids. The ends were cut back, 5 bases at V and 0 bases at J, with 10 bases in the middle. The germline V gene has CDR1 MNHEY and CDR2 SMNVEV (reference sequence). CDR3 bases: TGTGCCAGCAGTCCCCAGGCATCAACTAATGAAAAACTGTTTTTT. The encoded protein is CASSPQASTNEKLFF.

J is TRBJ2-7 and V is TRBV11-3; 7 positions agree with TRBD1. Trimming cost V 6 bases and J 4 bases; bases outside gene matches: 18. Germline V CDR1 and CDR2: SGHNT, YENEEA. This CDR3 has 17 amino acids. The CDR3 bases are TGTGCCAGCAGAACCTGTACCGGGACAGACACTTCATACGAGCAGTACTTC. Protein sequence: CASRTCTGTDTSYEQYF.

The chain joins TRBV29-1 to TRBJ2-5; no clear D. V lost 7 bases to trimming and J lost 5 bases, with 8 bases between them. CDR3 length equals 10 residues. Per germline, CDR1 SQVTM and CDR2 ANQGSEA. CDR3 nucleotides: TGCAGCGCCTTTGAGGAGACCCAGTACTTC. This codes for CSAFEETQYF.

Comments on this clone: This specimen includes other DNA sequences encoding the same CDR3. The chain couples TRBV18 to TRBJ2-5; TRBD2 matches at 11 bases. CDR1 KGHSH and CDR2 LQKENI come from the germline V gene. V trimming: 2 bases; J trimming: 5 bases; junction bases outside the gene matches: 4. This CDR3 is 15 amino acids long. The CDR3 loop is CASSPGLAGGETQYF. CDR3 in DNA: TGTGCCAGCTCACCAGGGCTAGCGGGGGGCGAGACCCAGTACTTC.

V and J are TRBV10-2 and TRBJ2-5; maybe TRBD2 (6 bases). There are 15 residues in the CDR3. V dropped 6 bases and J dropped 4 bases, with 18 bases sitting between them. Looked up from germline, CDR1 is WSHSY and CDR2 is SAAADI. The CDR3 sequence: CASRVDATGGETQYF. As DNA, the CDR3 is TGCGCCAGCAGAGTAGACGCTACCGGGGGAGAGACCCAGTACTTC.

This chain connects TRBV5-4 to TRBJ2-1, with a weak D call TRBD2 (5 bases). Trimming took 4 bases from V and 2 from J, leaving 10 bases between them. The V gene's germline CDR1 is SGHNT and CDR2 YYREEE (reference sequence). CDR3 length equals 14 residues. Written as DNA, the CDR3 is TGTGCCAGCAGCCCAGAGGGCCCCTACAATGAGCAGTTCTTC. Its translation is CASSPEGPYNEQFF. Full variable domain (missing parts from reference TRBV5-4 and TRBJ2-1): ETGVTQSPTHLIKTRGQQVTLRCSSQSGHNTVSWYQQALGQGPQFIFQYYREEENGRGNFPPRFSGLQFPNYSSELNVNALELDDSALYLCASSPEGPYNEQFFGPGTRLTVL.

The chain is built from TRBV6-6 and TRBJ1-4; possible D gene TRBD1, 6 bases. The CDR3 length is 16 residues. Between the trimmed V and J ends, which lost 4 bases and 7 bases, there was a span of 19 bases. Germline CDR1 is MNHNY and CDR2 is SVGAGI (reference sequence). CDR3 protein: CASSSPGGLGGEKLFF. The CDR3 DNA follows: TGTGCCAGCAGTTCCCCTGGAGGCTTAGGGGGTGAAAAACTGTTTTTT.

The chain carries TRBV5-1 and TRBJ2-2; 8 bases are a match to TRBD2. Germline loops: CDR1 SGHRS, CDR2 YFSETQ. The ends lost 6 bases at V and 5 bases at J; junction bases unmatched: 9. The CDR3 sequence is 15 residues long. The CDR3 DNA follows: TGCGCCAGCACCACACTAGCGGAGAGGACCGGGGAGCTGTTTTTT. This translates into CASTTLAERTGELFF.

This chain joins TRBV10-3 and TRBJ2-5; 11 nucleotides match TRBD2. From germline, CDR1 is ENHRY and CDR2 SYGVKD. This CDR3 spans 15 amino acids. V gave up 5 bases and J gave up 5 bases; unmatched junction bases: 7. The CDR3, as DNA: TGTGCCATCAGTCCCACTAGCGGGAGTGGGGAGACCCAGTACTTC. Translating it yields CAISPTSGSGETQYF.

The J gene is TRBJ2-3, the V gene TRBV5-6, with D possibly matching TRBD2 (5 bases). The V gene lost 0 bases and the J gene lost 1 base, with 6 bases spanning the gap. The germline gives CDR1 SGHDT, CDR2 YYEEEE. This CDR3 spans 14 amino acids. CDR3 DNA: TGTGCCAGCAGCTTGGGTAGCGGCACAGATACGCAGTATTTT. Its protein is CASSLGSGTDTQYF.

V usage is TRBV4-3 and J usage is TRBJ1-2, with TRBD1 identical over 9 bases. CDR3 size: 15 residues. The V gene's germline CDR1 is LGHNA and CDR2 YSLEER. Trimming cost V 1 base and J 4 bases; bases outside gene matches: 4. The CDR3 loop is CASSQADRGFYGYTF. The CDR3 DNA reads TGCGCCAGCAGCCAAGCGGACAGGGGCTTCTATGGCTACACCTTC.

The rearrangement links TRBV28 to TRBJ2-7; the match to TRBD1 covers 9 bases. CDR1 is MDHEN, CDR2 SYDVKM, per germline. The CDR3 extends over 15 amino acids. V shed 5 bases and J 4 bases; nucleotides not matched to a gene: 9. The CDR3 nucleotides read TGTGCCAGCAGTGCACCGGGGACAGGGACTTACGAGCAGTACTTC. Translation gives CASSAPGTGTYEQYF.

The chain recombines TRBV7-9 with TRBJ2-7, with a possible D match to TRBD2 (5 bases). CDR3 length equals 12 residues. Germline CDR1 and CDR2: SEHNR and FQNEAQ (reference sequence). V lost 4 bases and J lost 3, with 7 bases in between. Written as DNA, the CDR3 is TGTGCCAGCAGCTCGGGAAACTACGAGCAGTACTTC. Protein product: CASSSGNYEQYF. Combining the CDR3 with reference TRBV7-9 and TRBJ2-7 gives the whole variable domain DTGVSQNPRHKITKRGQNVTFRCDPISEHNRLYWYRQTLGQGPEFLTYFQNEAQLEKSRLLSDRFSAERPKGSFSTLEIQRTEQGDSAMYLCASSSGNYEQYFGPGTRLTVT.

The chain employs TRBV18 and TRBJ1-1, with TRBD1 identical over 9 bases. V shed 6 bases and J 5 bases; nucleotides not matched to a gene: 1. This CDR3 comprises 12 residues. Looked up from germline, CDR1 is KGHSH and CDR2 is LQKENI. CDR3 amino acids: CASSGQGTEAFF. The CDR3 region has the DNA TGTGCCAGCTCGGGACAGGGAACTGAAGCTTTCTTT.

The V and J genes are TRBV11-2 and TRBJ2-3, with D possibly matching TRBD2 (6 bases). The V gene's germline CDR1 is SGHAT and CDR2 FQNNGV. The CDR3 spans 15 residues. V lost 2 bases to trimming and J lost 3 bases, with 12 bases between them. The CDR3 spells CASSLFRAGTDTQYF. For the CDR3, the DNA is TGTGCCAGCAGCTTATTTCGCGCGGGGACAGATACGCAGTATTTT. Filled out from reference TRBV11-2 and TRBJ2-3, the complete variable domain reads EAGVAQSPRYKIIEKRQSVAFWCNPISGHATLYWYQQILGQGPKLLIQFQNNGVVDDSQLPKDRFSAERLKGVDSTLKIQPAKLEDSAVYLCASSLFRAGTDTQYFGPGTRLTVL.

In regard to this clone: The junction does not match germline at one end; this may be a read error. The chain uses TRBV9 and TRBJ2-3, with TRBD1 matching 9 bases. The germline V gene encodes CDR1 SGDLS and CDR2 YYNGEE. The CDR3 totals 15 residues. CDR3 nucleotide sequence: TGTGCCAGCAGCGTATTAAGCCGAAGGGACAGGGATACTTTATGG. This sequence encodes CASSVLSRRDRDTLW.

This chain links TRBV27 with TRBJ1-6; TRBD1 aligns across 7 bases. Trimming took 0 bases from V and 9 from J; bases not matched to a gene: 2. This CDR3 has 14 amino acids. Per germline, CDR1 MNHEY and CDR2 SMNVEV (reference sequence). CDR3 loop: CASSLSGGTSPLHF. CDR3 DNA: TGTGCCAGCAGTTTATCAGGGGGCACTTCACCCCTCCACTTT.